A selection of T cell receptor beta chains follows, all from one sample in a study of control samples from healthy donors and cancer patients. The method was immunoSEQ multiplex PCR; TCRdb's version includes in-frame clones alone and lacks a portion of them. The table lists about 140,000 clones, 75% to 95% of them singletons, with approximately 3.2% in the top ten. Specimen: blood. The receptors were sampled from a man aged 25 to 40 in good health. Both conserved end residues are part of each CDR3. D genes are given only for firm matches. The size entry is marked missing in some rows and otherwise reads once, few, many or a size class.

>NA|TRBJ1-5|TRBV15|NA
CATSRDRTRQPQHF
TGTGCCACCAGCAGAGATCGGACTCGGCAGCCCCAGCATTTT
>NA|TRBJ1-2|TRBV27|NA
CASSLSRQNGYTF
TGTGCCAGCAGTTTATCAAGGCAGAATGGCTACACCTTC
>once|TRBJ1-2|TRBV27|NA
CASSSTAVYGYTF
TGTGCCAGCAGTTCGACAGCGGTCTATGGCTACACCTTC
>NA|TRBJ1-1|TRBV11-2|NA
CASSLGLENTEAFF
TGTGCCAGCAGCTTAGGCCTGGAGAACACTGAAGCTTTCTTT
>NA|TRBJ2-2|TRBV7-9|NA
CASSALLARGTGELFF
TGTGCCAGCAGCGCCTTACTAGCCCGGGGGACCGGGGAGCTGTTTTTT
>NA|TRBJ1-5|TRBV5-4|TRBD1
CASSLKLGQGRNQPQHF
TGTGCCAGCAGCTTAAAATTGGGACAGGGTCGTAATCAGCCCCAGCATTTT
>NA|TRBJ1-6|TRBV5-4|NA
CASSLEGAEVNSPLHF
TGTGCCAGCAGCTTGGAAGGGGCTGAGGTAAATTCACCCCTCCACTTT
>NA|TRBJ2-7|TRBV2|NA
CASNFDRSYEQYF
TGTGCCAGCAACTTCGACAGGAGCTACGAGCAGTACTTC
>NA|TRBJ2-4|TRBV9|NA
CASSVSDASAKNIQYF
TGTGCCAGCAGCGTGTCGGACGCTAGCGCCAAAAACATTCAGTACTTC
>NA|TRBJ1-1|TRBV3-1/TRBV3-2|TRBD1
CASSRQGNTEAFF
TGTGCCAGCAGCCGACAGGGGAACACTGAAGCTTTCTTT
>NA|TRBJ1-2|TRBV12-3/TRBV12-4|NA
CASSLDDYGYTF
TGTGCCAGCAGTTTAGATGACTATGGCTACACCTTC
>NA|TRBJ1-5|TRBV19|NA
CASSMEQFNQPQHF
TGTGCCAGTAGTATGGAACAATTCAATCAGCCCCAGCATTTT
>NA|TRBJ2-1|TRBV5-5|TRBD2
CASSLMVSGGNNEQFF
TGTGCCAGCAGCTTGATGGTTTCGGGGGGAAACAATGAGCAGTTCTTC
>NA|TRBJ1-1|TRBV7-9|NA
CASSLEGNTEAFF
TGTGCCAGCAGTCTGGAGGGAAACACTGAAGCTTTCTTT
>NA|TRBJ1-1|TRBV28|NA
CASSLRASTEAFF
TGTGCCAGCAGTTTAAGGGCGAGCACTGAAGCTTTCTTT
>NA|TRBJ2-4|TRBV3-1/TRBV3-2|TRBD2
CASSLTGTSGALAKNIQYF
TGTGCCAGCAGCCTCACCGGGACTAGCGGGGCCTTAGCCAAAAACATTCAGTACTTC
>NA|TRBJ1-1|TRBV5-4|NA
CASSPNTGPLNTEAFF
TGTGCCAGCAGCCCTAATACGGGGCCATTGAACACTGAAGCTTTCTTT
>NA|TRBJ2-3|TRBV30|TRBD2
CAWSRSGGATDTQYF
TGTGCCTGGAGTAGGAGCGGGGGGGCCACAGATACGCAGTATTTT
>NA|TRBJ1-5|TRBV19|NA
CASSTSGGPQPQHF
TGTGCCAGTAGTACCAGCGGGGGTCCCCAGCCCCAGCATTTT
>NA|TRBJ2-1|TRBV5-5|NA
CASSLEDRSSYNEQFF
TGTGCCAGCAGCTTGGAGGACCGTAGCTCCTACAATGAGCAGTTCTTC
>NA|TRBJ2-3|TRBV12-3/TRBV12-4|NA
CASRDIITDTQYF
TGTGCCAGCAGAGATATAATCACAGATACGCAGTATTTT
>once|TRBJ1-2|TRBV28|TRBD1
CASSLPGGYGYTF
TGTGCCAGCAGCCTACCAGGGGGCTATGGCTACACCTTC
>NA|TRBJ1-1|TRBV27|NA
CASSLSPYLNTEAFF
TGTGCCAGCAGTTTATCGCCCTATCTGAACACTGAAGCTTTCTTT
>NA|TRBJ1-5|TRBV6-6|NA
CASTWLGGQPQHF
TGTGCCAGCACCTGGTTGGGGGGGCAGCCCCAGCATTTT
>NA|TRBJ1-5|TRBV18|TRBD1
CASSRPGTGNQPQHF
TGTGCCAGCTCGCGGCCCGGGACAGGGAATCAGCCCCAGCATTTT
>NA|TRBJ2-7|TRBV19|NA
CASSIGGEQYF
TGTGCCAGTAGTATAGGGGGCGAGCAGTACTTC
>NA|TRBJ2-7|TRBV4-1|TRBD1
CASSQAETRDSAYEQYF
TGCGCCAGCAGCCAAGCTGAAACCCGGGACAGCGCCTACGAGCAGTACTTC
>NA|TRBJ2-7|TRBV4-1|TRBD1
CASSQVQGAKEQYF
TGCGCCAGCAGCCAAGTCCAGGGGGCAAAAGAGCAGTACTTC
>NA|TRBJ1-6|TRBV19|TRBD1
CASSNRQGRVNSPLHF
TGTGCCAGTAGTAATCGACAGGGAAGGGTTAATTCACCCCTCCACTTT
>NA|TRBJ1-1|TRBV27|NA
CASSFSLLTEAFF
TGTGCCAGCAGTTTTAGTCTTCTCACTGAAGCTTTCTTT
>NA|TRBJ2-1|TRBV11-2|TRBD1
CASTSTETGSNEQFF
TGTGCCAGCACCTCCACGGAGACAGGGAGCAATGAGCAGTTCTTC
>NA|TRBJ2-3|TRBV6-6|TRBD2
CASSPTGLAGPPDTQYF
TGTGCCAGCAGTCCCACCGGACTAGCGGGGCCTCCAGATACGCAGTATTTT
>NA|TRBJ1-2|TRBV2|NA
CASSEEAGESYGYTF
TGTGCCAGCAGTGAAGAGGCAGGGGAGAGCTATGGCTACACCTTC
>NA|TRBJ1-2|TRBV3-1/TRBV3-2|NA
CASSQDYGYTF
TGTGCCAGCAGCCAAGATTATGGCTACACCTTC
>NA|TRBJ2-3|TRBV7-9|NA
CASSLQESTQYF
TGTGCCAGCAGCTTACAGGAGAGCACGCAGTATTTT
>NA|TRBJ1-2|TRBV7-3|TRBD1
CASSPQGGLNYGYTF
TGTGCCAGCAGCCCTCAGGGGGGGCTTAACTATGGCTACACCTTC
>NA|TRBJ1-1|TRBV5-1|TRBD1
CASSFTGGSTEAFF
TGCGCCAGCAGCTTCACAGGGGGTAGCACTGAAGCTTTCTTT
>NA|TRBJ1-4|TRBV10-3|NA
CAISGGEKLFF
TGTGCCATCAGTGGGGGCGAAAAACTGTTTTTT
>NA|TRBJ1-6|TRBV7-8|NA
CASSLGFYNSPLHF
TGTGCCAGCAGCTTAGGCTTCTATAATTCACCCCTCCACTTT
>NA|TRBJ2-7|TRBV7-8|TRBD1
CASSDWDSSNEQYF
TGTGCCAGCAGCGATTGGGACAGTAGCAACGAGCAGTACTTC
>NA|TRBJ1-2|TRBV9|NA
CASRRDAGVYGYTF
TGTGCCAGCAGACGGGACGCCGGCGTCTATGGCTACACCTTC
>NA|TRBJ1-1|TRBV2|NA
CASSERQNTEAFF
TGTGCCAGCAGTGAAAGACAGAACACTGAAGCTTTCTTT
>NA|TRBJ2-7|TRBV6-5|NA
CASSYQTGIYEQYF
TGTGCCAGCAGTTACCAAACAGGGATCTACGAGCAGTACTTC
>NA|TRBJ2-5|TRBV7-6|NA
CASRAGRTLGTQYF
TGTGCCAGCAGAGCCGGACGGACATTAGGGACCCAGTACTTC
>NA|TRBJ2-3|TRBV27|NA
CASSSSRSPFTDTQYF
TGTGCCAGCAGTTCGTCCCGGTCCCCTTTCACAGATACGCAGTATTTT
>NA|TRBJ2-1|TRBV6-5|NA
CASSSGQGNEQFF
TGTGCCAGCAGTTCGGGGCAGGGGAATGAGCAGTTCTTC
>NA|TRBJ2-3|TRBV5-1|NA
CASSLGGQRADTQYF
TGCGCCAGCAGCTTGGGTGGCCAGAGGGCAGATACGCAGTATTTT
>NA|TRBJ1-4|TRBV7-6|NA
CASSLAWGANEKLFF
TGTGCCAGCAGCTTAGCATGGGGCGCTAATGAAAAACTGTTTTTT
>NA|TRBJ1-1|TRBV21-1|NA
CASSREGQAWGAFF
TGTGCCAGCAGCAGGGAGGGACAGGCATGGGGAGCTTTCTTT
>NA|TRBJ1-6|TRBV11-2|NA
CASSRPGRYNSPLHF
TGTGCCAGCAGCAGACCGGGACGGTATAATTCACCCCTCCACTTT
>once|TRBJ1-2|TRBV3-1/TRBV3-2|NA
CASSQGRAAYGYTF
TGTGCCAGCAGCCAAGGGCGGGCCGCCTATGGCTACACCTTC
>NA|TRBJ2-7|TRBV6-2/TRBV6-3|TRBD2
CASSALRGVVEQYF
TGTGCCAGCAGTGCTCTGCGGGGGGTGGTCGAGCAGTACTTC
>once|TRBJ1-5|TRBV12-5|NA
CASGSGGNQPQHF
TGTGCTAGTGGTTCAGGGGGCAATCAGCCCCAGCATTTT
>NA|TRBJ1-2|TRBV19|NA
CASHSPGQTPRSTF
TGTGCCAGTCACTCCCCGGGACAAACCCCCAGAAGCACCTTC
>NA|TRBJ2-1|TRBV28|NA
CASSPDYSEAASRFF
TGTGCCAGCAGCCCAGACTACTCGGAGGCCGCCTCGAGGTTCTTC
>NA|TRBJ2-7|TRBV7-9|TRBD2
CASNSGTSGGVSSYEQYF
TGTGCCAGCAACTCCGGGACTAGCGGGGGGGTAAGCTCCTACGAGCAGTACTTC
>NA|TRBJ1-2|TRBV12-3/TRBV12-4|NA
CASSLTRAGYTF
TGTGCCAGCAGTTTAACCAGGGCTGGCTACACCTTC